Many counts were recorded for the clone carrying this T cell receptor beta chain. Its cognate antigen is unknown. In TCRdb, the 5' RACE reads were re-called with MiXCR into one record per CDR3 protein. The repertoire holds 400,000 or so distinct CDR3 sequences, roughly 6.2% seen once, with over 14% in the top ten. Germline CDR1 reads SGHTA; CDR2 reads FQGNSA. V trimming: 5 bases; J trimming: 2 bases; junction bases outside the gene matches: 10. This CDR3 has 16 residues. This specimen belongs to a study of T cells after yellow fever vaccination. Study observations and caveats: Sorted repertoires could include abundant contaminating clonotypes from bulk cells.

J is TRBJ2-3 and V is TRBV7-2, with 7 positions matching TRBD2. This receptor was taken from a man aged 25-45 years who received the YFV17D yellow fever vaccine. Specimen: PBMCs, collected 5 days after the yellow fever booster vaccination. CDR3 protein: CASSSWGGASTDTQYF. The CDR3 nucleotides read TGTGCCAGCAGCAGCTGGGGAGGGGCTTCCACAGATACGCAGTATTTT.